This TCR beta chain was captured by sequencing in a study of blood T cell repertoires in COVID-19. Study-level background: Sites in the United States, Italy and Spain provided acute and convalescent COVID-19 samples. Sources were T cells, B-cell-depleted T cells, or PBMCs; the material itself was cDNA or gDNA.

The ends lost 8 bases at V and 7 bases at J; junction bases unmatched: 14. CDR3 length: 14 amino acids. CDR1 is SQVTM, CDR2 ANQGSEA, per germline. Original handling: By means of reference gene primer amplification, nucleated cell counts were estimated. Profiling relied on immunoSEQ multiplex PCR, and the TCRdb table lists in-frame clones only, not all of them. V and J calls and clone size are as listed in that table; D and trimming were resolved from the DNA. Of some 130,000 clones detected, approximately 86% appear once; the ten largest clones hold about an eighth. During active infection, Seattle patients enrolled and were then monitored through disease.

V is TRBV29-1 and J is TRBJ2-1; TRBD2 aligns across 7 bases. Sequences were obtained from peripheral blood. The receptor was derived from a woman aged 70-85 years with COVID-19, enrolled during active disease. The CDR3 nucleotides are TGCAGCTGCCGGCGGGGAGCGGGGAGGAATGAGCAGTTCTTC. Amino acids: CSCRRGAGRNEQFF.